This passage covers 15 T cell receptor beta chains from one sample sequenced in a study of shared clonotypes between healthy human individuals. Clones were read by immunoSEQ multiplex PCR, and TCRdb kept only the in-frame ones, dropping some. The sample holds over a million clones, approximately 78% seen once. The sample taken for sequencing was memory CD4+ T cells from PBMCs. Noted subset: CD45RA-negative fraction. The source is a young man in good health. Some clones in this sample may be carry-over from other donors' samples.

As to this clone: This sample includes further DNA sequences coding for the same CDR3. The chain uses TRBV5-1 and TRBJ2-3, with a weak D call TRBD2 (5 bases). CDR3 size: 15 residues. Germline lookup yields CDR1 SGHRS and CDR2 YFSETQ. V was trimmed by 0 bases and J by 4 bases, leaving 12 bases between them. The CDR3 sequence: CASSLGGLGADTQYF. In DNA, the CDR3 is TGCGCCAGCAGCTTGGGAGGGCTAGGTGCAGATACGCAGTATTTT.

The chain joins TRBV2 to TRBJ2-5; no clear D. The better agreement between TRBJ2-7 and the DNA end casts doubt on the J call. The length of the CDR3 is 14 residues. The germline CDR1 and CDR2 sequences are SNHLY and FYNNEI. The CDR3 is CASFRLLRTYEQYF. Written as DNA, the CDR3 is TGTGCCAGCTTTCGGTTGCTAAGGACCTACGAGCAGTACTTC.

The V call is TRBV25-1, the J call TRBJ2-7; D is possibly TRBD1 (6 bases). Trimming stripped 5 bases from V and 6 bases from J, with 14 bases between. From germline, CDR1 is MGHDK and CDR2 SYGVNS. There are 13 residues in the CDR3. This chain's CDR3 is CASSSGVRREQYF. CDR3 DNA: TGTGCCAGCAGTTCAGGGGTTCGGCGCGAGCAGTACTTC.

This clone occurred once. The chain has TRBV5-1 and TRBJ2-1; D tentatively reads TRBD1 or TRBD2 (5 bases each). The CDR3 extends over 15 amino acids. Germline CDR1 and CDR2: SGHRS and YFSETQ. V shed 0 bases and J shed 9 bases, with 16 bases lying between them. DNA of the CDR3: TGCGCCAGCAGCTTGGAGGGACCTCCTACAGTTGAGCAGTTCTTC. Its protein product is CASSLEGPPTVEQFF.

This sequence joins TRBV9 and TRBJ2-7; TRBD1 agrees at 8 bases. The CDR3 runs 16 residues. Germline loops: CDR1 SGDLS, CDR2 YYNGEE. The V and J ends lost 0 bases and 1 base, in that order; junction bases with no gene match: 6. As DNA, the CDR3 is TGTGCCAGCAGCGTAGGGTCAGGGGGCGATTCCTACGAGCAGTACTTC. This translates into CASSVGSGGDSYEQYF.

The chain combines TRBV7-3 with TRBJ2-3; 8 nucleotides align to TRBD2. The CDR3 consists of 15 residues. The V gene end was trimmed by 4 bases and the J gene end by 5 bases; junction bases not matched to a gene: 8. Germline V gene lookup returns CDR1 SGHTA and CDR2 FQGTGA. The CDR3 is CASSYSSGPEDTQYF. In DNA form, the CDR3 reads TGTGCCAGCAGCTATTCTAGCGGGCCCGAAGATACGCAGTATTTT.

The chain carries TRBV19 and TRBJ2-5; D is possibly TRBD1 (5 bases). Between the trimmed V and J ends, which lost 5 bases and 2 bases, there was a span of 12 bases. Germline CDR1 and CDR2: LNHDA and SQIVND (reference sequence). The CDR3 has 14 residues. The CDR3 is CASSSRQLQETQYF. The DNA for the CDR3 is TGTGCCAGTAGTTCCCGACAGCTACAAGAGACCCAGTACTTC.

For this clone: The sample contains more than one DNA sequence encoding this CDR3. This sequence joins TRBV9 and TRBJ1-2; no clear D. In germline, CDR1 is SGDLS, CDR2 YYNGEE. This CDR3 region has 13 residues. Trimming took off 0 bases at V and 2 bases at J, with 5 bases between the two ends. The CDR3 DNA reads as TGTGCCAGCAGCGTAGACAGCAACTATGGCTACACCTTC. Its protein product is CASSVDSNYGYTF.

This clone has ten or more counts. Other nucleotide sequences from this sample produce the same CDR3. The CDR3 DNA is TGTGCCAGCAGCCCCCTAGGTTCGGAGACCCAGTACTTC. Its translation: CASSPLGSETQYF. V and J are TRBV2 and TRBJ2-5, with D unresolved. Trimming took 6 bases from V and 5 from J, leaving 13 bases between them. The germline V gene has CDR1 SNHLY and CDR2 FYNNEI. The CDR3 consists of 13 residues.

The chain combines TRBV28 with TRBJ2-7, with 9 bases matching TRBD2. The CDR3 runs to 13 residues. Germline assignment: CDR1 MDHEN and CDR2 SYDVKM. The trim removed 11 bases at V and 5 bases at J, leaving 10 bases unmatched. The CDR3, as DNA: TGTGCCTGCGCCCCAGCGGGAGGAAACGAGCAGTACTTC. Protein: CACAPAGGNEQYF.

The chain recombines TRBV5-5 with TRBJ2-5; D remains unclear. Germline CDR1 SGHKS, CDR2 YYEKEE (reference sequence). CDR3 length: 12 amino acids. Trimming removed 2 bases at V and 6 bases at J, with 8 bases between. Here the CDR3 reads CASSFYGKTQYF. DNA of the CDR3: TGTGCCAGCAGCTTCTACGGAAAGACCCAGTACTTC.

Only one count was recorded for this clone. This rearrangement joins TRBV28 to TRBJ1-2; 9 nucleotides match TRBD1. The CDR3 extends over 13 amino acids. V gave up 5 bases and J gave up 2 bases; unmatched junction bases: 0. Germline loops: CDR1 MDHEN, CDR2 SYDVKM. The DNA for the CDR3 is TGTGCCAGCAGTACAGGGGGCAACTATGGCTACACCTTC. It yields the protein CASSTGGNYGYTF.

V usage is TRBV18 and J usage is TRBJ1-4; TRBD1 aligns across 7 bases. Germline values: CDR1 KGHSH, CDR2 LQKENI. CDR3 length: 15 amino acids. Trimming took 3 bases from V and 8 from J; bases not matched to a gene: 9. The CDR3 DNA is TGTGCCAGCTCACCGCCGGGACAGTCCGACGAAAAACTGTTTTTT. Its protein product is CASSPPGQSDEKLFF.

This clone was seen a few times. The chain uses TRBV6-5 and TRBJ2-3, with 9 bases that match TRBD1. CDR3 size: 12 residues. The V gene's germline CDR1 is MNHEY and CDR2 SVGAGI. V lost 6 bases, J lost 13 bases, and 8 bases stayed unmatched. Here the CDR3 DNA reads TGTGCCAGCAGCCCACAGGGGGCCAAGGAGTATTTT. It specifies CASSPQGAKEYF.

The chain recombines TRBV9 with TRBJ1-2; TRBD1 matches at 9 bases. Germline V gives CDR1 SGDLS, CDR2 YYNGEE. This CDR3 spans 17 amino acids. V shed 4 bases, J shed 4 bases, and the junction held 14 bases outside the gene matches. The CDR3 loop is CASSSRDRVGGGYGYTF. The DNA for the CDR3 is TGTGCCAGCAGCTCCCGGGACAGGGTGGGGGGAGGCTATGGCTACACCTTC.